These 2 T cell receptor beta chains share one sample of origin, sequenced in a study of early T cells in non-severe SARS-CoV-2 infection. TCRdb re-called the 5' RACE reads with MiXCR, one entry per CDR3 protein. This sample yields about 89,000 distinct CDR3 sequences, of which 14% to 15% are seen a single time; 0.58% belongs to the top ten. The source material was whole blood. The receptors derive from an adult who was a healthcare worker with PCR-confirmed SARS-CoV-2 infection or an uninfected control (not recorded which).

This clonotype was picked up a small number of times. The chain combines TRBV18 with TRBJ1-2; TRBD1 aligns across 11 bases. Germline V gene data show CDR1 as KGHSH and CDR2 as LQKENI. Trimming removed 1 base from V and 8 bases from J; junction bases left unmatched: 9. This CDR3 region has 16 residues. Here the CDR3 reads CASSPRGGTGGQGYTF. CDR3 DNA sequence: TGTGCCAGCTCACCACGTGGCGGGACAGGGGGTCAAGGCTACACCTTC. The variable domain in full, with the rest retrieved from reference TRBV18 and TRBJ1-2, is NAGVMQNPRHLVRRRGQEARLRCSPMKGHSHVYWYRQLPEEGLKFMVYLQKENIIDESGMPKERFSAEFPKEGPSILRIQQVVRGDSAAYFCASSPRGGTGGQGYTFGSGTRLTVV.

The sample holds many counts of this clonotype. The gene calls are TRBV10-2 and TRBJ2-1; TRBD2 matches at 11 bases. The CDR3 loop spans 15 amino acids. CDR1 WSHSY and CDR2 SAAADI come from the germline V gene. Unmatched junction bases numbered 7, after V lost 8 bases and J lost 4 bases. This chain's CDR3 is CASSLAGGGYNEQFF. In DNA form, the CDR3 reads TGCGCCAGCTCGCTAGCGGGGGGAGGTTACAATGAGCAGTTCTTC.